The 21 T cell receptor beta chains presented below share a single source sample, sequenced in a study of vaccination and CD4 T cells after COVID-19 (dated by TCRdb to about 2022). The library was produced with PCR. Instrument on record: Illumina iSeq 100. At the Johns Hopkins FTIC core, DNA from the cultured CD4+ T cells underwent TCR sequencing with the Oncomine TCR Beta short-read assay. TCRdb applied fastp at Q25 and MiXCR to the public reads, then kept only in-frame beta chains. All rows with the same CDR3 protein become a single entry with the most common DNA and genes. The sample yields 6,500 to 7,500 distinct CDR3 sequences; under 65% were counted once. 20% to 25% of the sample goes to the ten largest clones. No antigen has been assigned to these receptors. The treatment or condition label, read with the paper, signifies: approximately nine-day PBMC culture with coronavirus spike peptide pools or control peptides (ViraFEST assay). CD4+ T cells from unexposed donors were collected before the COVID-19 pandemic (2011-2018).

Sequenced: CD4+ T cells from blood, cultured in vitro. All receptors derive from a human donor in good health.

This clonotype has a handful of counts. The chain carries TRBV20-1 and TRBJ1-1; D remains ambiguous. CDR3 length: 16 amino acids. V dropped 5 bases and J dropped 0 bases, with 19 bases sitting between them. Germline V gives CDR1 DFQATT, CDR2 SNEGSKA (reference sequence). As DNA, the CDR3 is TGCAGTGCTTACCCGGTGATGGCAGTAATGAACACTGAAGCTTTCTTT. This translates into CSAYPVMAVMNTEAFF.

The chain recombines TRBV6-2 or TRBV6-3 with TRBJ2-5, with 16 bases that match TRBD2. This CDR3 region has 16 residues. V shed 6 bases, J shed 5 bases, and the junction held 6 bases outside the gene matches. Germline V gene data show CDR1 as MNHEY and CDR2 as SVGEGT. DNA of the CDR3: TGTGCCAGCAGCGGGACTAGCGGGGGGGCTTGGGAGACCCAGTACTTC. Translating gives CASSGTSGGAWETQYF.

The chain has TRBV5-8 and TRBJ1-2; D is ambiguous. CDR1 is SGHTS and CDR2 is YDEGEE in the germline V gene. The CDR3 spans 13 residues. The germline V and J ends were trimmed by 5 bases and 8 bases, with 16 bases remaining between them. This CDR3 is CASSRSEGRGYTF. Here the CDR3 DNA reads TGTGCCAGCAGTCGGTCGGAAGGTCGCGGCTACACCTTC. The full variable domain, completed using reference TRBV5-8 and TRBJ1-2, is EAGVTQSPTHLIKTRGQQATLRCSPISGHTSVYWYQQALGLGLQFLLWYDEGEERNRGNFPPRFSGRQFPNYSSELNVNALELEDSALYLCASSRSEGRGYTFGSGTRLTVV.

This clonotype occurred a few times. The rearrangement joins TRBV5-1 to TRBJ1-6; TRBD1 matches 7 bases. Germline CDR1 is SGHRS and CDR2 is YFSETQ. Losses at the gene ends were 3 bases for V and 8 bases for J; bases not matched to a gene: 5. The CDR3 runs to 14 residues. CDR3: CASSYRGQDSPLHF. The DNA of the CDR3 is TGCGCCAGCAGCTATAGGGGGCAGGATTCACCCCTCCACTTT.

J is TRBJ1-5 and V is TRBV20-1; D is uncertain. From germline, CDR1 is DFQATT and CDR2 SNEGSKA (reference sequence). The CDR3 runs to 12 residues. Trimming pared 3 bases from V and 8 bases from J, leaving 11 bases between. CDR3 nucleotide sequence: TGCAGTGCTAGTCGGTCCGGGGAGCCCCAGCATTTT. Protein sequence: CSASRSGEPQHF.

This clonotype was detected only a few times. The rearrangement links TRBV6-2 or TRBV6-3 to TRBJ2-5, with 13 bases fitting TRBD2. The junction had 11 bases not matched to a gene; V was cut back by 6 bases and J by 4 bases. The CDR3 has 17 amino acids. Germline assignment: CDR1 MNHEY and CDR2 SVGEGT. The CDR3 DNA reads TGTGCCAGCAGCGGCGGGACTAGCGGGGCCGATCGAGAGACCCAGTACTTC. Protein product: CASSGGTSGADRETQYF.

The J gene is TRBJ1-5, the V gene TRBV15, with a possible D match to TRBD1 (5 bases). V lost 0 bases, J lost 3 bases, and 18 bases lay in between. Germline assignment: CDR1 LNHNV and CDR2 YYDKDF (reference sequence). The CDR3 sequence is 18 residues long. CDR3 region: CATSRDDAGWGSNQPQHF. The CDR3 nucleotides are TGTGCCACCAGCAGAGATGACGCAGGGTGGGGGTCCAATCAGCCCCAGCATTTT.

This sequence joins TRBV20-1 and TRBJ1-2; tentatively, D is TRBD1 (5 bases). V lost 5 bases to trimming and J lost 8 bases, with 21 bases between them. Per the germline V gene, CDR1 is DFQATT and CDR2 is SNEGSKA (reference sequence). There are 14 residues in the CDR3. The CDR3 region has the DNA TGCAGTGCTTTCCAGGGAGGGAACTATGTGGGCTACACCTTC. As protein: CSAFQGGNYVGYTF.

The V call is TRBV19, the J call TRBJ2-7, with 7 positions matching TRBD2. Trimming took 6 bases from V and 2 from J; bases not matched to a gene: 13. CDR3 length equals 16 residues. Germline V gene lookup returns CDR1 LNHDA and CDR2 SQIVND (reference sequence). The DNA for the CDR3 is TGTGCCAGTAGGCTAAAAGGGACGGGGGGAACCTACGAGCAGTACTTC. This sequence encodes CASRLKGTGGTYEQYF. Based on the CDR3 plus reference TRBV19 and TRBJ2-7, the full variable domain is DGGITQSPKYLFRKEGQNVTLSCEQNLNHDAMYWYRQDPGQGLRLIYYSQIVNDFQKGDIAEGYSVSREKKESFPLTVTSAQKNPTAFYLCASRLKGTGGTYEQYFGPGTRLTVT.

This chain connects TRBV10-2 to TRBJ1-5, with TRBD1 matching 7 bases. This CDR3 is 14 amino acids long. V shed 6 bases and J 5 bases; nucleotides not matched to a gene: 7. Germline V gives CDR1 WSHSY, CDR2 SAAADI. This CDR3 is CASRETGIHQPQHF. CDR3 nucleotide sequence: TGCGCCAGCAGGGAGACAGGGATTCATCAGCCCCAGCATTTT.

The chain is built from TRBV7-9 and TRBJ2-2; D gene uncertain. CDR1 and CDR2 (germline): SEHNR, FQNEAQ (reference sequence). The germline V and J ends were trimmed by 1 base and 3 bases, with 9 bases remaining between them. This CDR3 region has 15 residues. CDR3 bases: TGTGCCAGCAGCTTAGTTTCCGGGTACACCGGGGAGCTGTTTTTT. Protein product: CASSLVSGYTGELFF.

There are a few counts of this clonotype. The chain combines TRBV15 with TRBJ1-6, with 9 positions matching TRBD1. J gave up 9 bases and V 7 bases, and 13 bases lay outside the gene matches. This CDR3 contains 16 residues. Germline loops: CDR1 LNHNV, CDR2 YYDKDF (reference sequence). CDR3 in DNA: TGTGCCACCAAGTCACCGGGACAGGGCGGTAGTTCACCCCTCCACTTT. Residues: CATKSPGQGGSSPLHF.

The chain uses TRBV7-9 and TRBJ1-3; D ambiguous. The CDR3 runs 13 residues. From germline, CDR1 is SEHNR and CDR2 FQNEAQ (reference sequence). Trimming cost V 0 bases and J 3 bases, with 3 bases left between them. The CDR3 coding sequence is TGTGCCAGCAGCTTAGCAGTTGGAAACACCATATATTTT. Amino acids: CASSLAVGNTIYF.

The CDR3 DNA follows: TGTGCCAGCAGCTTTGGGGGTCGGGAGACCCAGTACTTC. Translating gives CASSFGGRETQYF. The V call is TRBV11-2, the J call TRBJ2-5; the D call may be TRBD1 or TRBD2 (5 bases each). Germline V lookup: CDR1 SGHAT, CDR2 FQNNGV. Trimming pared 3 bases from V and 5 bases from J, leaving 10 bases between. This CDR3 has 13 residues.

This rearrangement joins TRBV24-1 to TRBJ1-2, with D possibly being TRBD1 (5 bases). Germline V gene data show CDR1 as KGHDR and CDR2 as SFDVKD. This CDR3 has 13 residues. Trimming took off 9 bases at V and 1 base at J, with 11 bases between the two ends. For the CDR3, the DNA is TGTGCCACCTCCTCTGACAGTAACTATGGCTACACCTTC. It is translated as CATSSDSNYGYTF.

This clonotype was seen a few times. The CDR3 here is CASSEFRVQETQYF. The DNA of the CDR3 is TGTGCCAGCAGTGAATTTCGGGTCCAAGAGACCCAGTACTTC. This chain connects TRBV6-1 to TRBJ2-5, with unresolved D. The V end lost 2 bases, the J end lost 1 base, and 8 bases lay between the germline ends. The CDR3 has 14 residues. Germline CDR1 reads MNHNS; CDR2 reads SASEGT.

This rearrangement joins TRBV7-2 to TRBJ1-2, with D possibly being TRBD1 (6 bases). Trimming removed 6 bases at V and 1 base at J, with 18 bases between. This CDR3 comprises 16 residues. Germline values: CDR1 SGHTA, CDR2 FQGNSA. The CDR3 DNA reads TGTGCCAGCAGGACAGAGGGGGGCTTGGGTAACTATGGCTACACCTTC. Protein product: CASRTEGGLGNYGYTF.

A few counts support this clonotype. The chain links TRBV12-3 or TRBV12-4 to TRBJ1-2, with no clear D. Trimming removed 3 bases at V and 2 bases at J, with 4 bases between. This CDR3 is built from 12 residues. The CDR3 protein is CASSFLNYGYTF. CDR3 DNA sequence: TGTGCCAGCAGTTTCCTAAACTATGGCTACACCTTC.

The V gene is TRBV7-8, the J gene TRBJ2-5; D not resolved. Germline V gene data show CDR1 as SGHVS and CDR2 as FQNEAQ. Trimming stripped 3 bases from V and 3 bases from J, with 2 bases between. CDR3 length: 11 amino acids. The CDR3 sequence is CASSLKETQYF. CDR3 DNA sequence: TGTGCCAGCAGCTTGAAAGAGACCCAGTACTTC.

The CDR3 sequence: CASSSSTDTQYF. CDR3 bases: TGTGCCAGCAGCTCTAGCACAGATACGCAGTATTTT. The chain combines TRBV7-2 with TRBJ2-3; D is uncertain. V gave up 4 bases and J gave up 0 bases, with 2 bases separating them. CDR3 length: 12 residues. CDR1 and CDR2 (germline): SGHTA, FQGNSA.

The chain has TRBV4-3 and TRBJ2-7, with 10 bases that match TRBD1. V dropped 0 bases and J dropped 5; count of bases not matched to a gene: 7. In germline, CDR1 is LGHNA, CDR2 YSLEER. The CDR3 spans 16 residues. The CDR3 DNA follows: TGCGCCAGCAGCCAAGAGACAGGGGGCAGATCTGACGAGCAGTACTTC. Translating it yields CASSQETGGRSDEQYF.